These 26 T cell receptor beta chains came from one sample sequenced in a study of blood T cell repertoires in COVID-19. The method was immunoSEQ multiplex PCR; TCRdb's version includes in-frame clones alone and lacks a portion of them. The top ten clones hold 1.8% of a sample with roughly 500,000 clones, approximately 88% of them seen once. The sample comprised PBMCs or T cells enriched from blood (not recorded which). The receptors come from a woman between 40 and 50 years old who had recovered from COVID-19.

This chain connects TRBV27 to TRBJ2-7; 11 nucleotides line up with TRBD2. V lost 4 bases and J lost 6; bases outside the gene matches: 5. There are 14 residues in the CDR3. Germline V gene data show CDR1 as MNHEY and CDR2 as SMNVEV (reference sequence). The CDR3 loop reads CASSSGLAGGEQYF. The CDR3 DNA sequence: TGTGCCAGCAGTTCGGGGCTAGCGGGAGGCGAGCAGTACTTC.

This clone has just one count. This chain joins TRBV12-3 or TRBV12-4 and TRBJ2-1; D call uncertain. Trimming removed 3 bases from V and 9 bases from J, with 6 bases in between. The CDR3 totals 11 residues. The CDR3 spells CASSFYGEQFF. The DNA for the CDR3 is TGTGCCAGCAGTTTTTACGGTGAGCAGTTCTTC.

This chain uses TRBV30 with TRBJ2-1; D is uncertain. V was trimmed by 3 bases and J by 5 bases, leaving 11 bases between them. Germline lookup yields CDR1 GTSNPN and CDR2 SVGIG (reference sequence). There are 13 residues in the CDR3. CDR3 bases: TGTGCCTGGAGCCCGGTCCCCGACAATGAGCAGTTCTTC. It specifies CAWSPVPDNEQFF.

The gene calls are TRBV9 and TRBJ1-2, with D unclear. Trimming shortened V by 7 bases and J by 3 bases, and 7 bases separated the two germline ends. This CDR3 region has 11 residues. Germline lookup yields CDR1 SGDLS and CDR2 YYNGEE. CDR3 coding DNA: TGTGCCAGCGGTGGAGACTATGGCTACACCTTC. As protein: CASGGDYGYTF.

CDR3: CASSQMIQGAHSNQPQHF. Written as DNA, the CDR3 is TGTGCCAGCAGTCAGATGATACAGGGGGCTCATAGCAATCAGCCCCAGCATTTT. The rearrangement joins TRBV4-2 to TRBJ1-5; 9 nucleotides line up with TRBD1. CDR1 LGHNA and CDR2 YNFKEQ come from the germline V gene. The length of the CDR3 is 18 residues. J gave up 0 bases and V 6 bases, and 12 bases lay outside the gene matches.

The chain has TRBV7-9 and TRBJ2-5; perhaps TRBD2 as D (5 bases). This CDR3 has 14 residues. Germline loops: CDR1 SEHNR, CDR2 FQNEAQ (reference sequence). Trimming cost V 4 bases and J 5 bases, with 14 bases left between them. CDR3 region: CASSSGVSVETQYF. The CDR3, as DNA: TGTGCCAGCAGCTCCGGGGTCTCAGTGGAGACCCAGTACTTC.

The chain combines TRBV30 with TRBJ1-5, with D tentatively TRBD1 (6 bases). The CDR3 covers 17 residues. V was pared by 2 bases and J by 2 bases, with 19 bases between. Germline V gene sequence: CDR1 GTSNPN, CDR2 SVGIG (reference sequence). The CDR3: CAWSTRQAALGNQPQHF. CDR3 DNA: TGTGCCTGGAGTACCAGACAGGCGGCTCTTGGCAATCAGCCCCAGCATTTT. Complete variable domain (other parts from reference TRBV30 and TRBJ1-5): SQTIHQWPATLVQPVGSPLSLECTVEGTSNPNLYWYRQAAGRGLQLLFYSVGIGQISSEVPQNLSASRPQDRQFILSSKKLLLSDSGFYLCAWSTRQAALGNQPQHFGDGTRLSIL.

The chain links TRBV3-1 (or the pseudogene TRBV3-2) to TRBJ2-7; possible D gene TRBD1, 5 bases. Between the trimmed V and J ends, which lost 1 base and 3 bases, there was a span of 10 bases. Germline-derived CDR1 and CDR2 are LGHDT and YNNKEL (reference sequence). The CDR3 loop spans 14 amino acids. In DNA, the CDR3 is TGTGCCAGCAGCCAAGGGGGCCACTACTACGAGCAGTACTTC. It is translated as CASSQGGHYYEQYF.

V gene TRBV5-6 combines with J gene TRBJ1-1, with no clear D. V dropped 4 bases and J dropped 3 bases, with 7 bases sitting between them. CDR1 and CDR2 from the germline V gene are SGHDT and YYEEEE. The CDR3 contains 12 residues. CDR3 in amino acids: CASSQQDTEAFF. The CDR3 nucleotides are TGTGCCAGCAGCCAGCAGGACACTGAAGCTTTCTTT.

The chain links TRBV5-5 to TRBJ1-2, with D unclear. Trimming left V 1 base short and J 1 base short, with 17 bases between. Per the germline V gene, CDR1 is SGHKS and CDR2 is YYEKEE (reference sequence). The CDR3 covers 17 residues. The CDR3 region has the DNA TGTGCCAGCAGCTTGTTGCCTGGTTGGGAGTTTAACTATGGCTACACCTTC. It yields the protein CASSLLPGWEFNYGYTF. The whole variable domain, remainder taken from reference TRBV5-5 and TRBJ1-2, is DAGVTQSPTHLIKTRGQQVTLRCSPISGHKSVSWYQQVLGQGPQFIFQYYEKEERGRGNFPDRFSARQFPNYSSELNVNALLLGDSALYLCASSLLPGWEFNYGYTFGSGTRLTVV.

The V gene is TRBV12-3 or TRBV12-4, the J gene TRBJ1-2; D call uncertain. The CDR3 totals 12 residues. Trimming shortened V by 3 bases and J by 6 bases, and 8 bases separated the two germline ends. The CDR3 loop reads CASSFGENGYTF. The CDR3 DNA reads as TGTGCCAGCAGTTTCGGGGAGAATGGCTACACCTTC.

J is TRBJ1-6 and V is TRBV27; 8 positions match TRBD1. V trimming: 3 bases; J trimming: 9 bases; junction bases outside the gene matches: 4. This CDR3 contains 14 residues. Germline CDR1 MNHEY, CDR2 SMNVEV (reference sequence). The CDR3 protein is CASSFRGRFSPLHF. The DNA of the CDR3 is TGTGCCAGCAGTTTCAGGGGGCGGTTTTCACCCCTCCACTTT.

The CDR3 nucleotides are TGTGCCAGCAGTGTTGGGGACAGATCTAATGAAAAACTGTTTTTT. Translating gives CASSVGDRSNEKLFF. V and J are TRBV2 and TRBJ1-4; 7 bases map to TRBD1. This CDR3 region has 15 residues. CDR1 is SNHLY and CDR2 is FYNNEI in the germline V gene. V trimming: 4 bases; J trimming: 3 bases; junction bases outside the gene matches: 5.

J is TRBJ2-2 and V is TRBV29-1; 9 bases are a match to TRBD1. V dropped 4 bases and J dropped 4; count of bases not matched to a gene: 7. This CDR3 is 15 amino acids long. Germline V gene sequence: CDR1 SQVTM, CDR2 ANQGSEA. The CDR3 region is CSVVGGTGTTGELFF. The CDR3 coding sequence is TGCAGCGTTGTCGGGGGGACAGGGACCACCGGGGAGCTGTTTTTT.

CDR3 sequence reads: CASSPRDRYEQYF. CDR3 nucleotides: TGTGCCAGCAGTCCACGGGACAGATACGAGCAGTACTTC. The V and J genes are TRBV2 and TRBJ2-7; 7 nucleotides line up with TRBD1. CDR1 and CDR2 from the germline V gene are SNHLY and FYNNEI. V lost 5 bases and J lost 4; bases outside the gene matches: 5. This CDR3 spans 13 amino acids.

CDR3 nucleotides: TGTGCCAGCAGTAACCGGGACAGGGGCTCTGAAGCTTTCTTT. It encodes CASSNRDRGSEAFF. The V and J genes are TRBV27 and TRBJ1-1, with 10 bases aligning to TRBD1. V gave up 5 bases and J gave up 6 bases; unmatched junction bases: 6. This CDR3 contains 14 residues. The germline CDR1 and CDR2 sequences are MNHEY and SMNVEV (reference sequence).

A few counts support this clone. The chain couples TRBV5-8 to TRBJ2-7, with 10 positions matching TRBD2. The CDR3 is made up of 18 amino acids. Per germline, CDR1 SGHTS and CDR2 YDEGEE. V lost 1 base and J lost 2; bases outside the gene matches: 12. The CDR3 DNA reads TGTGCCAGCAGCTTGTTGATGTTCACTAGCGGGACCCCCTACGAGCAGTACTTC. Translated: CASSLLMFTSGTPYEQYF.

The chain couples TRBV5-4 to TRBJ1-1; tentatively, D is TRBD1 (6 bases). V shed 4 bases and J shed 5 bases, with 15 bases lying between them. CDR3 length: 14 amino acids. Germline CDR1 SGHNT, CDR2 YYREEE (reference sequence). The CDR3 nucleotides are TGTGCCAGCAGCCCGTCCCCAGGGGTAACTGAAGCTTTCTTT. This codes for CASSPSPGVTEAFF.

As to this clone: Other DNA sequences of this sample code for an identical CDR3. The chain carries TRBV6-5 and TRBJ2-7, with D perhaps TRBD1 (5 bases). Germline V lookup: CDR1 MNHEY, CDR2 SVGAGI. The CDR3 has 15 residues. V lost 0 bases to trimming and J lost 3 bases, with 12 bases between them. CDR3: CASSYSLGQGYEQYF. CDR3 coding DNA: TGTGCCAGCAGTTACTCATTGGGGCAAGGCTACGAGCAGTACTTC.

The chain employs TRBV5-1 and TRBJ2-1; maybe TRBD2 (6 bases). The germline gives CDR1 SGHRS, CDR2 YFSETQ. The CDR3 runs to 15 residues. V lost 2 bases to trimming and J lost 8 bases, with 17 bases between them. The CDR3 reads CASSLWGRSGDEQFF. The CDR3 region has the DNA TGCGCCAGCAGCTTATGGGGGAGGTCGGGCGATGAGCAGTTCTTC.

V usage is TRBV24-1 and J usage is TRBJ2-1; 7 bases agree with TRBD1. Germline loops: CDR1 KGHDR, CDR2 SFDVKD. The junction had 10 bases not matched to a gene; V was cut back by 4 bases and J by 5 bases. The CDR3 loop spans 16 amino acids. CDR3 sequence reads: CATSESTGTANNEQFF. The CDR3 DNA is TGTGCCACCAGTGAATCCACCGGGACAGCCAACAATGAGCAGTTCTTC.

CDR3 region: CASSYKLAVEDYNEQFF. The CDR3 region has the DNA TGTGCCAGCAGCTATAAACTAGCGGTCGAAGATTACAATGAGCAGTTCTTC. The chain couples TRBV13 to TRBJ2-1, with 8 bases fitting TRBD2. The CDR3 is made up of 17 amino acids. J lost 4 bases, V lost 4 bases, and 12 bases had no gene match. Per germline, CDR1 PRHDT and CDR2 FYEKMQ (reference sequence).

This chain links TRBV30 with TRBJ1-1; no definite D call. The CDR3 is 13 amino acids. Germline lookup yields CDR1 GTSNPN and CDR2 SVGIG (reference sequence). Trimming took off 7 bases at V and 5 bases at J, with 17 bases between the two ends. The CDR3 DNA is TGTGCCTACAAGGGAGTGTGGTGGACTGAAGCTTTCTTT. Its translation: CAYKGVWWTEAFF.

The CDR3, as DNA: TGTGCCAGCACCAACCCCGGTGTGAACACTGAAGCTTTCTTT. Encoded protein: CASTNPGVNTEAFF. This chain joins TRBV6-5 and TRBJ1-1; D is unresolved. V dropped 7 bases and J dropped 0 bases, with 12 bases sitting between them. Germline CDR1 is MNHEY and CDR2 is SVGAGI. The CDR3 is 14 amino acids.

The rearrangement links TRBV3-1 (or the pseudogene TRBV3-2) to TRBJ1-2, with D tentatively TRBD1 (5 bases). The CDR3 sequence is 12 residues long. The germline V and J ends were trimmed by 3 bases and 8 bases, with 10 bases remaining between them. Germline lookup yields CDR1 LGHDT and CDR2 YNNKEL (reference sequence). This CDR3 is CASSHGGAGYTF. The CDR3 DNA reads as TGTGCCAGCAGCCACGGGGGAGCGGGCTACACCTTC.

The chain links TRBV3-1 (or the pseudogene TRBV3-2) to TRBJ1-2; D gene unclear. Between the trimmed V and J ends, which lost 0 bases and 5 bases, there was a span of 16 bases. This CDR3 is 16 amino acids long. CDR1 and CDR2 (germline): LGHDT, YNNKEL (reference sequence). The CDR3 here is CASSQDPGRKSYGYTF. In DNA form, the CDR3 reads TGTGCCAGCAGCCAAGATCCAGGTCGGAAATCATATGGCTACACCTTC.